This T cell receptor beta chain was documented in a study of T cells after yellow fever vaccination. On the study more broadly: SMART-Seq v4 Ultra Low Input prepared libraries from low-cell fractions. Study outcomes and limitations: Post-booster reappearance was seen for most primary-vaccination clones (about 96% CD4, around 88% CD8).

CDR3 length: 12 residues. Trimming stripped 2 bases from V and 4 bases from J, with 5 bases between. CDR1 and CDR2 (germline): MNHEY, SMNVEV (reference sequence). A single record per CDR3 protein comes from TCRdb applying MiXCR to the 5' RACE reads. Of 50,000 to 60,000 distinct CDR3 sequences in the sample, approximately 7% were seen once. This clonotype has a count of ten or more. The gene calls are TRBV27 and TRBJ1-1; D ambiguous. The sequenced sample was CD8+ T cells not binding an NS4B(214-222) dextramer, sorted from PBMCs, obtained more than 40 days after the first yellow fever vaccination. The sequence was collected from a man younger than 35 who received the YFV17D yellow fever vaccine. The CDR3 spells CASSLPGTEAFF. CDR3 nucleotide sequence: TGTGCCAGCAGTTTACCAGGCACTGAAGCTTTCTTT.